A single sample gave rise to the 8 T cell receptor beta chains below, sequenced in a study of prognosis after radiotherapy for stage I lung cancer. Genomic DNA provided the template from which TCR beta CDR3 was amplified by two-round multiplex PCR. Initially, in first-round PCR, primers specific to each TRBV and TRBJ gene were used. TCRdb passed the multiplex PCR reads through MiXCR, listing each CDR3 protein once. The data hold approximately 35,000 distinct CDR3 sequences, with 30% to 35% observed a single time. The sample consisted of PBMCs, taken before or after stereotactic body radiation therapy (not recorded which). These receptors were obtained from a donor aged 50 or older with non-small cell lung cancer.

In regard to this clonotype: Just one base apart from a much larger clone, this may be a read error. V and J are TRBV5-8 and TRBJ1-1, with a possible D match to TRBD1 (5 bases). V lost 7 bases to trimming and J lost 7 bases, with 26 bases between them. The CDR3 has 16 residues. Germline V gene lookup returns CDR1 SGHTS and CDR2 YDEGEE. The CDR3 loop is CASGNRLYSTAHEAFF. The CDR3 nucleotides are TGTGCCAGCGGCAACCGCTTGTATTCGACAGCACATGAAGCTTTCTTT.

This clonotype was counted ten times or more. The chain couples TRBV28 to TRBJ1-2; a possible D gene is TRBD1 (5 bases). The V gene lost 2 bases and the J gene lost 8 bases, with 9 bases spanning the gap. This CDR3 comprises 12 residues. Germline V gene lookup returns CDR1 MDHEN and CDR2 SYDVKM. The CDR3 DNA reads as TGTGCCAGCAGTTTAGTGGAGGGGGGCTACACCTTC. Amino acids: CASSLVEGGYTF.

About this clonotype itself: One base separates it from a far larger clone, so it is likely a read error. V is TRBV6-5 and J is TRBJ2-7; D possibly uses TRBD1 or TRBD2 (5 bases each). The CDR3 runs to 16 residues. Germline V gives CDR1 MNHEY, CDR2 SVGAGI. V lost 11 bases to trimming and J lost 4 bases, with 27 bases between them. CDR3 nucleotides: TGTGCCCGCGCCCTGACCCCGGAAAGTGGGGGATACGAGCAGTACTTC. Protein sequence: CARALTPESGGYEQYF.

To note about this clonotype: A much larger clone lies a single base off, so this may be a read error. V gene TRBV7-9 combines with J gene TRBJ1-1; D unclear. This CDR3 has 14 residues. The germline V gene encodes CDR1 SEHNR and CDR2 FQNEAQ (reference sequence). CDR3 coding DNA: TGTGCCAGCAGCTTATTTGGCGGGAACACTGGAGCTTTCTTT. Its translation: CASSLFGGNTGAFF.

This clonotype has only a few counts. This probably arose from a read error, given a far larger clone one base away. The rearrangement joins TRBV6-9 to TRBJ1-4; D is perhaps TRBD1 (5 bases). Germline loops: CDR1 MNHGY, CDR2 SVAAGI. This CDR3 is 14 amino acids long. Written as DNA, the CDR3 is TGTGCCAGAAGTTACAGGCAGGCGGACGAAAAACTGTTTTTT. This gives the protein CARSYRQADEKLFF.

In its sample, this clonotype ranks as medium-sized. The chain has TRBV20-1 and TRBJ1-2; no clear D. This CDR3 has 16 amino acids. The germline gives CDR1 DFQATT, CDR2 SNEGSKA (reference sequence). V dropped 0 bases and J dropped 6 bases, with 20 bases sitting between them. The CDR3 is CSARDLERVGDHGYTF. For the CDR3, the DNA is TGCAGTGCTAGAGATCTCGAAAGAGTCGGCGATCATGGCTACACCTTC.

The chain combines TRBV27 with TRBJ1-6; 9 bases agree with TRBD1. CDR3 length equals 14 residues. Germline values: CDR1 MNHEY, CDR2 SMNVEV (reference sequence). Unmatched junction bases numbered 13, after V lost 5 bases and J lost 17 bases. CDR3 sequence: CASSHGQGNSHIHF. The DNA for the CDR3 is TGTGCCAGCAGTCACGGACAGGGGAATTCACACATCCACTTT.

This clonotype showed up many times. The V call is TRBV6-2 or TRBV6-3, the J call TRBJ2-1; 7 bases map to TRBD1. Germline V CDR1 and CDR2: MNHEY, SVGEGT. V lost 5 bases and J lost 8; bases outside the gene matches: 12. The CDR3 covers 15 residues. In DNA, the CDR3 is TGTGCCAGCAGTGAATTCACAGGGGAGAGCGATGAGCAGTTCTTC. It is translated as CASSEFTGESDEQFF.